Below are 26 T cell receptor beta chains sequenced from a single sample in a study of blood T cell repertoires in COVID-19 (dated by TCRdb to about 2020). Library construction relied on the immunoSEQ multiplex PCR assay. The source is immuneACCESS, and TCRdb retained only in-frame sequences with V and J called. Part of the clones is not carried over; for the studies checked, unresolved V genes explain less than half of this, and the remainder is unexplained. For this sample there are about 260,000 clones; 82% appear just once. The ten largest clones capture 1.5% to 2% of the sample. The source material was peripheral blood. All receptors come from a woman of 80 years or more with acute or convalescent COVID-19.

This sequence joins TRBV10-3 and TRBJ2-7, with TRBD1 identical over 9 bases. V lost 4 bases, J lost 4 bases, and 8 bases stayed unmatched. Germline CDR1 is ENHRY and CDR2 is SYGVKD. This CDR3 is 15 amino acids long. The CDR3 spells CAISAPPGQGYEQYF. The CDR3 bases are TGTGCCATCAGTGCTCCCCCGGGACAGGGATACGAGCAGTACTTC.

The V gene is TRBV6-1, the J gene TRBJ1-5, with TRBD1 as a possible D gene (6 bases). Germline V gene lookup returns CDR1 MNHNS and CDR2 SASEGT. The CDR3 has 12 residues. The germline V and J ends were trimmed by 3 bases and 9 bases, with 9 bases remaining between them. CDR3 sequence: CASSDRGWPQHF. As DNA, the CDR3 is TGTGCCAGCAGTGACAGGGGTTGGCCCCAGCATTTT.

This chain joins TRBV18 and TRBJ2-5; a possible D gene is TRBD2 (6 bases). CDR3 size: 14 residues. The germline CDR1 and CDR2 sequences are KGHSH and LQKENI. Trimming shortened V by 6 bases and J by 4 bases, and 15 bases separated the two germline ends. The CDR3 reads CASSALEGSETQYF. CDR3 coding DNA: TGTGCCAGCTCGGCACTGGAGGGATCAGAGACCCAGTACTTC.

V is TRBV2 and J is TRBJ2-1; TRBD2 matches 12 bases. Losses at the gene ends were 6 bases for V and 8 bases for J; bases not matched to a gene: 8. The germline V gene encodes CDR1 SNHLY and CDR2 FYNNEI. The CDR3 sequence is 15 residues long. CDR3 region: CASRARTSGVHEQFF. The CDR3 DNA follows: TGTGCCAGCAGGGCCCGGACTAGCGGGGTCCATGAGCAGTTCTTC.

This chain connects TRBV11-1 to TRBJ2-7, with 11 nucleotides matching TRBD1. Germline trimming cut 3 bases from V and 4 bases from J; bases unmatched to any gene: 8. This CDR3 spans 16 amino acids. Germline V CDR1 and CDR2: SGHAT, FQDESV (reference sequence). In DNA, the CDR3 is TGTGCCAGCAGCTTCGATTCCGGGACAGGGGGTTACGAGCAGTACTTC. It specifies CASSFDSGTGGYEQYF.

This clone was observed a few times. This chain links TRBV14 with TRBJ2-5; 10 bases are shared with TRBD2. After removal of 2 bases from V and 4 bases from J, the junction contained 4 bases not matched to a gene. Germline V gene data show CDR1 as SGHDN and CDR2 as FVKESK. CDR3 size: 15 residues. The CDR3 is CASSQYLAGVETQYF. The CDR3 nucleotides read TGTGCCAGCAGCCAATATCTAGCGGGAGTAGAGACCCAGTACTTC.

This chain links TRBV6-2 or TRBV6-3 with TRBJ1-2, with TRBD1 matching 8 bases. The CDR3 is made up of 15 amino acids. J lost 4 bases, V lost 6 bases, and 10 bases had no gene match. Germline loops: CDR1 MNHEY, CDR2 SVGEGT. The CDR3 is CASSPGQGRLYGYTF. CDR3 nucleotide sequence: TGTGCCAGCAGCCCCGGACAGGGAAGACTCTATGGCTACACCTTC.

The chain carries TRBV28 and TRBJ1-4; D possibly corresponds to TRBD1 (5 bases). The V and J ends lost 4 bases and 8 bases respectively, with 17 bases between them. CDR1 MDHEN and CDR2 SYDVKM come from the germline V gene. The CDR3 covers 15 residues. The CDR3 DNA reads TGTGCCAGCAGTTCCGGCGGGGGACTAGGGGAAAAACTGTTTTTT. Its protein product is CASSSGGGLGEKLFF.

This chain uses TRBV5-1 with TRBJ2-1; D ambiguous. The V gene's germline CDR1 is SGHRS and CDR2 YFSETQ. V lost 2 bases to trimming and J lost 0 bases, with 6 bases between them. CDR3 length: 14 amino acids. CDR3 residues: CASSFGGSYNEQFF. In DNA form, the CDR3 reads TGCGCCAGCAGCTTCGGTGGCTCCTACAATGAGCAGTTCTTC. Variable domain in full (rest from reference TRBV5-1 and TRBJ2-1): KAGVTQTPRYLIKTRGQQVTLSCSPISGHRSVSWYQQTPGQGLQFLFEYFSETQRNKGNFPGRFSGRQFSNSRSEMNVSTLELGDSALYLCASSFGGSYNEQFFGPGTRLTVL.

V gene TRBV5-1 combines with J gene TRBJ2-1; TRBD2 agrees at 8 bases. J lost 10 bases, V lost 3 bases, and 6 bases had no gene match. The length of the CDR3 is 13 residues. Germline V gene data show CDR1 as SGHRS and CDR2 as YFSETQ. The chain's CDR3 is CASSSTGGREQFF. The CDR3 coding sequence is TGCGCCAGCAGCTCAACGGGGGGGAGAGAGCAGTTCTTC.

This clone appeared a few times. The rearrangement uses TRBV9 and TRBJ1-4, with D perhaps matching TRBD1 (6 bases). Trimming left V 4 bases short and J 5 bases short, with 15 bases between. The length of the CDR3 is 15 residues. Germline CDR1 reads SGDLS; CDR2 reads YYNGEE. Here the CDR3 reads CASSTETGFNEKLFF. In nucleotides, the CDR3 is TGTGCCAGCAGCACCGAGACAGGATTCAATGAAAAACTGTTTTTT.

The chain has TRBV7-9 and TRBJ2-7, with D hard to call. V shed 1 base and J shed 1 base, with 8 bases lying between them. CDR3 size: 14 residues. From germline, CDR1 is SEHNR and CDR2 FQNEAQ (reference sequence). The CDR3 bases are TGTGCCAGCAGCTTAGGTGCAGGATCCTACGAGCAGTACTTC. Amino acid sequence: CASSLGAGSYEQYF.

This clone came up a few times. The chain couples TRBV9 to TRBJ1-1; TRBD1 might be the D (5 bases). The CDR3 has 15 residues. Trimming shortened V by 2 bases and J by 0 bases, and 11 bases separated the two germline ends. Germline CDR1 reads SGDLS; CDR2 reads YYNGEE. The CDR3 coding sequence is TGTGCCAGCAGCGTCTCCCACAGGATGAACACTGAAGCTTTCTTT. This sequence encodes CASSVSHRMNTEAFF.

In DNA form, the CDR3 reads TGTGCCAGCAGCCAGGGACTAGCTTCGAGCTCCTACAATGAGCAGTTCTTC. This gives the protein CASSQGLASSSYNEQFF. The chain recombines TRBV7-8 with TRBJ2-1; TRBD2 agrees at 9 bases. The V segment lost 5 bases and the J segment 0 bases; nucleotides outside the gene matches: 8. From germline, CDR1 is SGHVS and CDR2 FQNEAQ. The CDR3 spans 17 residues.

The chain links TRBV28 to TRBJ1-2; 9 bases agree with TRBD1. In germline, CDR1 is MDHEN, CDR2 SYDVKM. The length of the CDR3 is 17 residues. Unmatched junction bases numbered 8, after V lost 1 base and J lost 2 bases. As DNA, the CDR3 is TGTGCCAGCAGTTTATCGAACAGGGGGCTGTCGAACTATGGCTACACCTTC. Its protein product is CASSLSNRGLSNYGYTF.

The table lists this clone with a few counts. This rearrangement joins TRBV4-2 to TRBJ2-7; 10 bases align to TRBD2. This CDR3 contains 17 residues. Per germline, CDR1 LGHNA and CDR2 YNFKEQ. Trimming took 0 bases from V and 2 from J; bases not matched to a gene: 7. The CDR3 sequence: CASSQDPRLAGAYEQYF. CDR3 nucleotides: TGTGCCAGCAGCCAAGATCCCCGGCTAGCGGGAGCCTACGAGCAGTACTTC.

The gene calls are TRBV6-5 and TRBJ2-5; D might be TRBD2 (6 bases). There are 13 residues in the CDR3. Germline V lookup: CDR1 MNHEY, CDR2 SVGAGI. Trimming took 6 bases from V and 2 from J, leaving 10 bases between them. This CDR3 is CASSRTIQETQYF. In DNA form, the CDR3 reads TGTGCCAGCAGCAGGACTATACAAGAGACCCAGTACTTC.

This chain links TRBV28 with TRBJ2-7, with 7 nucleotides matching TRBD2. CDR1 and CDR2 from the germline V gene are MDHEN and SYDVKM. V was clipped by 6 bases and J by 6 bases; unmatched bases: 11. The CDR3 runs 14 residues. This CDR3 reads CASRMTGGSPEQYF. The CDR3 DNA is TGTGCCAGCAGGATGACTGGCGGGAGTCCCGAGCAGTACTTC.

This sequence joins TRBV18 and TRBJ2-2; D is unresolved. V was pared by 2 bases and J by 0 bases, with 7 bases between. Germline assignment: CDR1 KGHSH and CDR2 LQKENI. The CDR3 is 15 residues long. For the CDR3, the DNA is TGTGCCAGCTCACCATTCAAGCCGAACACCGGGGAGCTGTTTTTT. Residues: CASSPFKPNTGELFF. Variable domain in full (rest from reference TRBV18 and TRBJ2-2): NAGVMQNPRHLVRRRGQEARLRCSPMKGHSHVYWYRQLPEEGLKFMVYLQKENIIDESGMPKERFSAEFPKEGPSILRIQQVVRGDSAAYFCASSPFKPNTGELFFGEGSRLTVL.

This chain links TRBV28 with TRBJ1-2; maybe TRBD1 (5 bases). Per the germline V gene, CDR1 is MDHEN and CDR2 is SYDVKM. Deletions cut 3 bases from V and 6 bases from J, with 20 bases between. CDR3 size: 16 residues. The CDR3 sequence is CASSLVGQGGLNGYTF. The CDR3 DNA sequence: TGTGCCAGCAGTTTGGTCGGCCAGGGTGGGTTGAATGGCTACACCTTC.

The genes are TRBV4-1 and TRBJ2-6; the D gene is possibly TRBD2 (6 bases). Germline-derived CDR1 and CDR2 are MGHRA and YSYEKL. This CDR3 has 19 residues. V was cut by 0 bases and J by 1 base, with 16 bases left in between. The DNA for the CDR3 is TGCGCCAGCAGCCAAGAAATGGGGGAGGTTACTTCTGGGGCCAACGTCCTGACTTTC. Its protein is CASSQEMGEVTSGANVLTF.

This rearrangement joins TRBV5-1 to TRBJ2-1; the match to TRBD2 covers 12 bases. There are 15 residues in the CDR3. CDR1 is SGHRS, CDR2 YFSETQ, per germline. V lost 3 bases, J lost 5 bases, and 3 bases stayed unmatched. CDR3 bases: TGCGCCAGCAGCTGGACTAGCGGGACGGACAATGAGCAGTTCTTC. This translates into CASSWTSGTDNEQFF.

The rearrangement links TRBV7-2 to TRBJ2-5; a weak D match, TRBD1 (6 bases). Trimming left V 4 bases short and J 1 base short, with 13 bases between. The CDR3 extends over 15 amino acids. Germline values: CDR1 SGHTA, CDR2 FQGNSA. The CDR3 reads CASSYTGTFQETQYF. For the CDR3, the DNA is TGTGCCAGCAGCTACACCGGGACATTCCAAGAGACCCAGTACTTC.

V and J are TRBV3-1 (or the pseudogene TRBV3-2) and TRBJ2-2; 7 bases match TRBD2. Germline CDR1 and CDR2: LGHDT and YNNKEL (reference sequence). The length of the CDR3 is 18 residues. V was clipped by 0 bases and J by 4 bases; unmatched bases: 11. CDR3 loop: CASSQDPSRLAGTGELFF. CDR3 DNA: TGTGCCAGCAGCCAAGATCCCTCTCGTTTAGCGGGCACCGGGGAGCTGTTTTTT.

This sequence joins TRBV19 and TRBJ2-2; TRBD2 agrees at 7 bases. The CDR3 has 15 residues. Germline V gives CDR1 LNHDA, CDR2 SQIVND (reference sequence). V lost 3 bases, J lost 2 bases, and 3 bases stayed unmatched. The CDR3 protein is CASSIGGSNTGELFF. Here the CDR3 DNA reads TGTGCCAGTAGTATCGGCGGGAGCAACACCGGGGAGCTGTTTTTT.

The rearrangement uses TRBV9 and TRBJ2-3; D possibly corresponds to TRBD1 (5 bases). This CDR3 is built from 16 residues. V lost 0 bases and J lost 3, with 14 bases in between. Germline V gives CDR1 SGDLS, CDR2 YYNGEE. The CDR3 is CASSVATGVETDTQYF. The CDR3 coding sequence is TGTGCCAGCAGCGTAGCTACAGGAGTCGAGACAGATACGCAGTATTTT.